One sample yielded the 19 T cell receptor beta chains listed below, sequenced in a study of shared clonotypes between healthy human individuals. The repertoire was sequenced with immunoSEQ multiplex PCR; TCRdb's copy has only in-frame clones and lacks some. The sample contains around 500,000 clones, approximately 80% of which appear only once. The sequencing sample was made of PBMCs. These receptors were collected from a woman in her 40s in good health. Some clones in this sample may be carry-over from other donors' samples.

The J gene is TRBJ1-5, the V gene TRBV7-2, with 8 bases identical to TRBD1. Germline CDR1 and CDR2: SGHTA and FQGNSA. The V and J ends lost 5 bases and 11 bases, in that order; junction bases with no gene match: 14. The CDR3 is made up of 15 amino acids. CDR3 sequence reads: CASSPQGAGGESQHF. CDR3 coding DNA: TGTGCCAGCAGCCCCCAGGGGGCAGGGGGCGAGTCCCAGCATTTT.

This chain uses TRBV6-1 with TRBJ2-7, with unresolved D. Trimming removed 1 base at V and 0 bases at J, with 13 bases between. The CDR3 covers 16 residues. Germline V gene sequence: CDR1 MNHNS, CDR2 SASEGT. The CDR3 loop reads CASSEGPWAHSYEQYF. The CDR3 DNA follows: TGTGCCAGCAGTGAAGGCCCATGGGCCCACTCCTACGAGCAGTACTTC.

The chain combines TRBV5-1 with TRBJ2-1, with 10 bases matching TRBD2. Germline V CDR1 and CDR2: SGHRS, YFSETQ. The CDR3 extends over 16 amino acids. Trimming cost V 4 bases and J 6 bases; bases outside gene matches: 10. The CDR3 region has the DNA TGCGCCAGCAGCCCTAGAAGCGGGAGGGCTTCCAATGAGCAGTTCTTC. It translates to CASSPRSGRASNEQFF. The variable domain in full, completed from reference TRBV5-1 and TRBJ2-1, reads KAGVTQTPRYLIKTRGQQVTLSCSPISGHRSVSWYQQTPGQGLQFLFEYFSETQRNKGNFPGRFSGRQFSNSRSEMNVSTLELGDSALYLCASSPRSGRASNEQFFGPGTRLTVL.

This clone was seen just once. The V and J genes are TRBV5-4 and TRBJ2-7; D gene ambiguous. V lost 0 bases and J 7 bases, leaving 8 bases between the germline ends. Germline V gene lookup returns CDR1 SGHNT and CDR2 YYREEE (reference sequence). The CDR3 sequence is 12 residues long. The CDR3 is CASSLDAVEQYF. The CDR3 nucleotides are TGTGCCAGCAGCTTGGACGCAGTTGAGCAGTACTTC.

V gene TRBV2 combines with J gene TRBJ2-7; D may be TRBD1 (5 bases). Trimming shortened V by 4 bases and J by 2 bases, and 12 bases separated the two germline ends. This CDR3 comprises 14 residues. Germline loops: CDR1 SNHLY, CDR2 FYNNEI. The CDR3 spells CASSGRGPPYEQYF. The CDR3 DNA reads TGTGCCAGCAGTGGAAGGGGCCCTCCCTACGAGCAGTACTTC. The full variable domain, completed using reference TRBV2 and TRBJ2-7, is EPEVTQTPSHQVTQMGQEVILRCVPISNHLYFYWYRQILGQKVEFLVSFYNNEISEKSEIFDDQFSVERPDGSNFTLKIRSTKLEDSAMYFCASSGRGPPYEQYFGPGTRLTVT.

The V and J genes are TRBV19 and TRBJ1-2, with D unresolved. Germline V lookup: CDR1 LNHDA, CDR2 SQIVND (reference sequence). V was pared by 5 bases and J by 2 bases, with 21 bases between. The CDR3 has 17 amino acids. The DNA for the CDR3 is TGTGCCAGTAGTCCGGAGATTCACCGCGCTATGAACTATGGCTACACCTTC. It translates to CASSPEIHRAMNYGYTF.

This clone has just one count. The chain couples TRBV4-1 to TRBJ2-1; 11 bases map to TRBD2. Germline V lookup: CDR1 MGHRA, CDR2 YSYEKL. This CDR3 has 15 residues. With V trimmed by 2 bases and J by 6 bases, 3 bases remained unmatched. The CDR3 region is CASSQLLAGANEQFF. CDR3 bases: TGCGCCAGCAGCCAACTACTAGCGGGAGCCAATGAGCAGTTCTTC.

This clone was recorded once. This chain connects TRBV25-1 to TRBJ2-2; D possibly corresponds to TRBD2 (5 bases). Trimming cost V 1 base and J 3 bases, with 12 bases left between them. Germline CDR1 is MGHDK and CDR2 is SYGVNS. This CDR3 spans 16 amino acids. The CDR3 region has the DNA TGTGCCAGCAGTGAATTTGTAACTAGGGACACCGGGGAGCTGTTTTTT. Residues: CASSEFVTRDTGELFF.

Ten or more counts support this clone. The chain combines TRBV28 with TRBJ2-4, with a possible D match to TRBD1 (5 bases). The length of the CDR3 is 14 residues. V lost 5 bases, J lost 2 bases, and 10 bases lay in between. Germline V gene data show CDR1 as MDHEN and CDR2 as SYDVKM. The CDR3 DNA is TGTGCCAGCAGTGCGACAGCTACCAAAAACATTCAGTACTTC. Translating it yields CASSATATKNIQYF. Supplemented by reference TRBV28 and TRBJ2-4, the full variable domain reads DVKVTQSSRYLVKRTGEKVFLECVQDMDHENMFWYRQDPGLGLRLIYFSYDVKMKEKGDIPEGYSVSREKKERFSLILESASTNQTSMYLCASSATATKNIQYFGAGTRLSVL.

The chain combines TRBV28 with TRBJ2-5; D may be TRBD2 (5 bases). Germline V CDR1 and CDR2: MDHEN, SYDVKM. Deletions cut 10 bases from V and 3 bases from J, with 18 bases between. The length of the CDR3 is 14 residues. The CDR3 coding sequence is TGTGCCACACATCGACCAGCGGTAAAAGAGACCCAGTACTTC. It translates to CATHRPAVKETQYF.

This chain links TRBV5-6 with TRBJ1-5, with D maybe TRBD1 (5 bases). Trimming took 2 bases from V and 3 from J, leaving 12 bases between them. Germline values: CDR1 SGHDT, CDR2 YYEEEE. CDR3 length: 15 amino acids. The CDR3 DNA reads TGTGCCAGCAGCTTCGGGGGAGGGTTCAATCAGCCCCAGCATTTT. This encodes CASSFGGGFNQPQHF.

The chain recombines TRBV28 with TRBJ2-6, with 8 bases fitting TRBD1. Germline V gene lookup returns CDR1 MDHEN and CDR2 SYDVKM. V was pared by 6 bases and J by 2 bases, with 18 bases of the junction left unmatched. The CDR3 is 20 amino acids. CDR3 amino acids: CASSTSTGEVQVAGANVLTF. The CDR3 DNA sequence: TGTGCCAGCAGCACCTCGACAGGGGAAGTCCAGGTGGCTGGGGCCAACGTCCTGACTTTC.

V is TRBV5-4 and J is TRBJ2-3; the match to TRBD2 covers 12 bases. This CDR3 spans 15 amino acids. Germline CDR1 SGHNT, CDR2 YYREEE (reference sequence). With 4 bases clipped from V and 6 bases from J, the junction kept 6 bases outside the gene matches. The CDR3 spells CASSKTSGSYDTQYF. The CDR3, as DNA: TGTGCCAGCAGCAAGACTAGCGGGAGTTATGATACGCAGTATTTT.

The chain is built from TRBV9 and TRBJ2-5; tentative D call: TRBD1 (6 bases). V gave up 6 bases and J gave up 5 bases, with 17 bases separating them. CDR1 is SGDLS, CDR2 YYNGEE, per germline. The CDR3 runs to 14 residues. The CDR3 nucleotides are TGTGCCAGCACCCGAGGGTGGGGGCGCGAGACCCAGTACTTC. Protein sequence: CASTRGWGRETQYF.

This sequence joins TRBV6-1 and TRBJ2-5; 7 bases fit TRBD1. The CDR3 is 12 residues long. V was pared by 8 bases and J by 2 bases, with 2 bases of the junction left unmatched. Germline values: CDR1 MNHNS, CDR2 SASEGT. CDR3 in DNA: TGTGCCAGCCAGGGACAGCAAGAGACCCAGTACTTC. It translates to CASQGQQETQYF.

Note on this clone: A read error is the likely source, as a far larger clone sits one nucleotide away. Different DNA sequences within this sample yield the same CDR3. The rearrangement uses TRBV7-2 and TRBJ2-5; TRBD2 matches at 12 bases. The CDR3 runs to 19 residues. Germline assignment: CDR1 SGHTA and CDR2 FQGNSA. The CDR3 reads CASSLGGRTSGVVQETQYF. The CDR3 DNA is TGTGCCAGCAGCTTAGGTGGGCGGACTAGCGGGGTTGTCCAAGAGACTCAGTACTTC.

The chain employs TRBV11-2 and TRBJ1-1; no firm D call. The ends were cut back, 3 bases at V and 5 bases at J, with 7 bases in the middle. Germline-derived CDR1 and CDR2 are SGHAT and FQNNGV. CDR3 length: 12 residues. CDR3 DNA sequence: TGTGCCAGCAGCTTTGTTCAAACTGAAGCTTTCTTT. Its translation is CASSFVQTEAFF.

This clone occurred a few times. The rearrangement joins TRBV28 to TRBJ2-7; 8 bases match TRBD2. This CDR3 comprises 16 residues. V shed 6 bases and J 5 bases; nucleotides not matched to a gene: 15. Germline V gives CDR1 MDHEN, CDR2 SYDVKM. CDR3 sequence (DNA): TGTGCCAGCAGCGGAACGGGACGATTCGGGGGGGACGAGCAGTACTTC. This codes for CASSGTGRFGGDEQYF.

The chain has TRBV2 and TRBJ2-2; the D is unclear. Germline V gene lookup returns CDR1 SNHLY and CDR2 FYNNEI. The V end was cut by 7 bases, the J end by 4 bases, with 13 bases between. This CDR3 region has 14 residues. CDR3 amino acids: CASNGMWRTGELFF. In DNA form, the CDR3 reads TGTGCCAGCAATGGAATGTGGCGCACCGGGGAGCTGTTTTTT.